The rows below give T cell receptor beta chains drawn from one sample of a study of blood T cells in healthy people across ages. TCRdb fed the 5' RACE reads into MiXCR, producing one record per CDR3 protein. The data contain roughly 1,300,000 distinct CDR3 sequences, 55% to 75% of them seen just once; the ten biggest clones take up about 6.3%. The sample was blood. The source of these receptors is a man aged 18 to 35 in good health. The CDR3 runs from the conserved cysteine through the conserved F or W. A D gene is named only where the DNA matches it firmly. The size of a clone is reported for some rows only, either as once, few or many, or as a class for expanded clones.

clone_size	d_call	j_call	v_call	cdr3_nt	cdr3_aa
.	.	TRBJ1-4	TRBV25-1	TGTGCCAGCAGTGAATTTCGGGGGGAGACTAATGAAAAACTGTTTTTT	CASSEFRGETNEKLFF
.	.	TRBJ1-1	TRBV3-1	TGTGCCAGCAGGCCTCCGACAGAATACACTGAAGCTTTCTTT	CASRPPTEYTEAFF
.	TRBD1	TRBJ2-7	TRBV12-3/TRBV12-4	TGTGCCAGCAGTTTAAAGGGACAGGGGGGATACGAGCAGTACTTC	CASSLKGQGGYEQYF
.	TRBD2	TRBJ2-3	TRBV7-8	TGTGCCAGCAGCGGGCGGGAGCCCCCAGATACGCAGTATTTT	CASSGREPPDTQYF
.	.	TRBJ2-7	TRBV7-9	TGTGCCAGCAGCTTAGGCCTTGACATCCACGAGCAGTACTTC	CASSLGLDIHEQYF
.	.	TRBJ1-2	TRBV20-1	TGCAGTGCTAGAGATATGAACTATGGCTACACCTTC	CSARDMNYGYTF
.	.	TRBJ2-2	TRBV12-3/TRBV12-4	TGTGCCAGCAGCTTGGAGGCGGGTGCGGACGGGGAGCTGTTTTTT	CASSLEAGADGELFF
.	.	TRBJ1-6	TRBV20-1	TGCAGTGCAGGCACCCTCCACTTT	CSAGTLHF
.	TRBD2	TRBJ2-7	TRBV4-1	TGCGCCAGCAGCCAAGATTCGCTAGCGGCCCCCTACGAGCAGTACTTC	CASSQDSLAAPYEQYF
few	TRBD1	TRBJ2-1	TRBV6-6	TGTGCCAGCAGTTACCCCTGGGACAGGGGCCGTAATGAGCAGTTCTTC	CASSYPWDRGRNEQFF
.	TRBD2	TRBJ2-1	TRBV20-1	TGCAGTGCTAGCCTCCATGGACTAGCGGCTGAGCAGTTCTTC	CSASLHGLAAEQFF
.	TRBD1	TRBJ2-1	TRBV6-6	TGTGCCAGCAGGGCCGGGACAGGGCGCTATGGTGGCAATGAGCAGTTCTTC	CASRAGTGRYGGNEQFF
many	.	TRBJ2-5	TRBV14	TGTGCCAGCAGCCAAGGGGCCCGCTCCGAGACCCAGTACTTC	CASSQGARSETQYF
.	.	TRBJ2-1	TRBV5-4	TGTGCCAGCAGCTTGCAGGAGGGACAAGTGTACAATGAGCAGTTCTTC	CASSLQEGQVYNEQFF
many	.	TRBJ2-7	TRBV29-1	TGCAGCGTTGAAGAAGGATTTGAGCAGTACTTC	CSVEEGFEQYF
.	.	TRBJ2-3	TRBV29-1	TGCAGCGTTGCTGAAAAACCGGGACAAATCGACACAGATACGCAGTATTTT	CSVAEKPGQIDTDTQYF
few	.	TRBJ1-2	TRBV29-1	TGCAGCGCACCAACCGGGGAGCATGGCTACACCTTC	CSAPTGEHGYTF
few	TRBD2	TRBJ2-7	TRBV4-1	TGCGCCAGCGGCCAAGGACTAGCGGGCATCTACGAGCAGTACTTC	CASGQGLAGIYEQYF